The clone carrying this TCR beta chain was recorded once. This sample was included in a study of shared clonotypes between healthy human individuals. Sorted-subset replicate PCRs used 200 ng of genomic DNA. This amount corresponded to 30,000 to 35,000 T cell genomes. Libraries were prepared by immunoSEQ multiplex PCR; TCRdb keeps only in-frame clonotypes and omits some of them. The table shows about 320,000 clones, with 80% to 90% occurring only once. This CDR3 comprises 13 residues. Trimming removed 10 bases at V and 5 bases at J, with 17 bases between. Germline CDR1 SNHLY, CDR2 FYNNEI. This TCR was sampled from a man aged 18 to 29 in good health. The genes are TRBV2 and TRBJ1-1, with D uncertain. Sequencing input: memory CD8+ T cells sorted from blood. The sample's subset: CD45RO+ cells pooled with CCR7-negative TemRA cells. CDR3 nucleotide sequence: TGTGCCACCAGAGACGGGGTATGGACTGAAGCTTTCTTT. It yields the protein CATRDGVWTEAFF.